This TCR beta chain was observed in a study of identical twins. Study-level points and caveats: Within cord blood, abundant beta clonotypes carried fewer insertions, but memory repertoires showed no such trend. Conclusions relied on cross-sectional statistical analysis, not following the same donors.

Worth noting for this clonotype: Its antigen is as yet unknown.

Deletions cut 6 bases from V and 2 bases from J, with 13 bases between. Germline loops: CDR1 MNHNS, CDR2 SASEGT. There are 15 residues in the CDR3. Using its own MiXCR run on the 5' RACE reads, TCRdb lists one record per CDR3 protein. This table has more than 600,000 distinct CDR3 sequences, roughly 18% appearing once. Separately, the same data were catalogued under a study of T cells expressing NK-cell markers.

The TCR comes from a woman between 18 and 29 years old in good health. The chain joins TRBV6-1 to TRBJ2-2, with a tentative D call TRBD2 (6 bases). Specimen: PBMCs. CDR3 nucleotides: TGTGCCAGCAGGAGGGACTTGACTAACACCGGGGAGCTGTTTTTT. Its translation: CASRRDLTNTGELFF.